A selection of T cell receptor beta chains follows, all from one sample in a study of radiotherapy plus CTLA-4 blockade in lung cancer. Data came from immunoSEQ multiplex PCR; TCRdb stores just in-frame clones and leaves some out. This table holds tens of thousands of clones, 80% to 85% found once. This specimen was peripheral blood, taken from a patient treated with radiotherapy plus ipilimumab. The receptors were gathered from a human donor with non-small cell lung cancer that progressed on radiotherapy plus ipilimumab. CDR3s include the opening cysteine and the closing phenylalanine or tryptophan. The D gene is left open where the match is weak. Not every row has a clone size; where given, it reads once, few, many or a size class.

v_call: TRBV29-1; d_call: -; clone_size: -; j_call: TRBJ2-2; cdr3_length: 12; cdr3_nt: TGCAGCGCCAGGGGAAGATACGGGGAGCTGTTTTTT; cdr3_aa: CSARGRYGELFF
v_call: TRBV4-2; d_call: TRBD2; clone_size: -; j_call: TRBJ2-1; cdr3_length: 17; cdr3_nt: TGTGCCAGCAGCCAAGATGGCGGGACTAGCGGGATAAATGAGCAGTTCTTC; cdr3_aa: CASSQDGGTSGINEQFF
v_call: TRBV7-2; d_call: -; clone_size: -; j_call: TRBJ2-2; cdr3_length: 15; cdr3_nt: TGTGCCAGCAGCCCCACCAGGGCGAACACCGGGGAGCTGTTTTTT; cdr3_aa: CASSPTRANTGELFF
v_call: TRBV30; d_call: TRBD2; clone_size: -; j_call: TRBJ2-3; cdr3_length: 14; cdr3_nt: TGTGCCTGGAGTGTACTAGCGGGATACGATACGCAGTATTTT; cdr3_aa: CAWSVLAGYDTQYF
v_call: TRBV2; d_call: TRBD2; clone_size: -; j_call: TRBJ2-3; cdr3_length: 14; cdr3_nt: TGTGCCAGCATGCGGACTAGTGGCACAGATACGCAGTATTTT; cdr3_aa: CASMRTSGTDTQYF
v_call: TRBV28; d_call: -; clone_size: -; j_call: TRBJ1-4; cdr3_length: 14; cdr3_nt: TGTGCCAGCAGTCCCCGACTGACTAATGAAAAACTGTTTTTT; cdr3_aa: CASSPRLTNEKLFF
v_call: TRBV4-1; d_call: TRBD1; clone_size: once; j_call: TRBJ2-6; cdr3_length: 21; cdr3_nt: TGCGCCAGCAGCCAAGATATTCCTCTTGACAGGGATACGCCTGGGGCCAACGTCCTGACTTTC; cdr3_aa: CASSQDIPLDRDTPGANVLTF
v_call: TRBV18; d_call: TRBD1; clone_size: -; j_call: TRBJ1-2; cdr3_length: 16; cdr3_nt: TGTGCCAGCTCACCATCCGTGGCGACAGGGGCCAAGGGCTACACCTTC; cdr3_aa: CASSPSVATGAKGYTF
v_call: TRBV6-5; d_call: -; clone_size: -; j_call: TRBJ2-5; cdr3_length: 15; cdr3_nt: TGTGCCAGCAGTTACGGGCAGGGGCGGGGGGAGACCCAGTACTTC; cdr3_aa: CASSYGQGRGETQYF
v_call: TRBV7-6; d_call: -; clone_size: -; j_call: TRBJ2-7; cdr3_length: 16; cdr3_nt: TGTGCCAGCAGCTTAGTTAAGACCGCCTCCTCCTACGAGCAGTACTTC; cdr3_aa: CASSLVKTASSYEQYF
v_call: TRBV9; d_call: TRBD1; clone_size: -; j_call: TRBJ1-2; cdr3_length: 15; cdr3_nt: TGTGCCAGCAGCCCGGGACAGGGGGTGTTGTATGGCTACACCTTC; cdr3_aa: CASSPGQGVLYGYTF
v_call: TRBV28; d_call: -; clone_size: -; j_call: TRBJ2-2; cdr3_length: 16; cdr3_nt: TGTGCCAGCAGTTTATACGAACTCGTCGGGACCGGGGAGCTGTTTTTT; cdr3_aa: CASSLYELVGTGELFF
v_call: TRBV5-1; d_call: TRBD2; clone_size: -; j_call: TRBJ2-1; cdr3_length: 18; cdr3_nt: TGCGCCAGCAGCTTGACAAAGACTAGCGGCATAACCTACAATGAGCAGTTCTTC; cdr3_aa: CASSLTKTSGITYNEQFF
v_call: TRBV2; d_call: -; clone_size: -; j_call: TRBJ2-1; cdr3_length: 14; cdr3_nt: TGTGCCAGCAGTGAAAGGTCGGAAGTGGATGAGCAGTTCTTC; cdr3_aa: CASSERSEVDEQFF
v_call: TRBV12-5; d_call: TRBD2; clone_size: -; j_call: TRBJ2-3; cdr3_length: 16; cdr3_nt: TGTGCTAGTGGCTCCGGGACTAGCGGGAACGCAGATACGCAGTATTTT; cdr3_aa: CASGSGTSGNADTQYF
v_call: TRBV19; d_call: -; clone_size: -; j_call: TRBJ1-2; cdr3_length: 12; cdr3_nt: TGTGCCAGTAGTATGCGAGGGAATGGCTACACCTTC; cdr3_aa: CASSMRGNGYTF
v_call: TRBV11-2; d_call: TRBD2; clone_size: -; j_call: TRBJ2-1; cdr3_length: 16; cdr3_nt: TGTGCCAGCAGCTTAGTGCCTAGCGGGAGGTTCAATGAGCAGTTCTTC; cdr3_aa: CASSLVPSGRFNEQFF
v_call: TRBV7-9; d_call: -; clone_size: -; j_call: TRBJ2-2; cdr3_length: 14; cdr3_nt: TGTGCCGGCACGTCATTGCAGGGAAATGGGGAGCTGTTTTTT; cdr3_aa: CAGTSLQGNGELFF
v_call: TRBV19; d_call: -; clone_size: -; j_call: TRBJ1-5; cdr3_length: 16; cdr3_nt: TGTGCCAGTAGTATCGTTCACCGGACACTGAATCAGCCCCAGCATTTT; cdr3_aa: CASSIVHRTLNQPQHF
v_call: TRBV29-1; d_call: -; clone_size: -; j_call: TRBJ2-2; cdr3_length: 14; cdr3_nt: TGCAGCGCTTTTCCCTCCGTGAACACCGGGGAGCTGTTTTTT; cdr3_aa: CSAFPSVNTGELFF
v_call: TRBV7-9; d_call: TRBD2; clone_size: -; j_call: TRBJ2-2; cdr3_length: 17; cdr3_nt: TGTGCCAGCAGCTTCGGTAGCGGGAGCGCGAACACCGGGGAGCTGTTTTTT; cdr3_aa: CASSFGSGSANTGELFF
v_call: TRBV5-4; d_call: TRBD2; clone_size: -; j_call: TRBJ2-7; cdr3_length: 13; cdr3_nt: TGTGCCAGCAGCTTTGGGACTAACTACGAGCAGTACTTC; cdr3_aa: CASSFGTNYEQYF
v_call: TRBV20-1; d_call: -; clone_size: -; j_call: TRBJ1-1; cdr3_length: 11; cdr3_nt: TGCAGTGGGTCAAGGAACACTGAAGCTTTCTTT; cdr3_aa: CSGSRNTEAFF
v_call: TRBV4-1; d_call: -; clone_size: -; j_call: TRBJ2-7; cdr3_length: 14; cdr3_nt: TGCGCCAGCAGCCAAGAGGAGGGGTCGGCCGAGCAGTACTTC; cdr3_aa: CASSQEEGSAEQYF
v_call: TRBV25-1; d_call: -; clone_size: few; j_call: TRBJ1-1; cdr3_length: 15; cdr3_nt: TGTGCCAGCAGTGAATACGGGACACCGAACACTGAAGCTTTCTTT; cdr3_aa: CASSEYGTPNTEAFF
v_call: TRBV5-1; d_call: -; clone_size: -; j_call: TRBJ1-1; cdr3_length: 14; cdr3_nt: TGCGCCAGCAGTCCTCAAGGGGCCTTCAGTGAAGCTTTCTTT; cdr3_aa: CASSPQGAFSEAFF
v_call: TRBV5-4; d_call: -; clone_size: -; j_call: TRBJ1-2; cdr3_length: 14; cdr3_nt: TGTGCCAGCAGCTTGGTTGGACAGAACTATGGCTACACCTTC; cdr3_aa: CASSLVGQNYGYTF
v_call: TRBV6-1; d_call: TRBD2; clone_size: many; j_call: TRBJ2-2; cdr3_length: 17; cdr3_nt: TGTGCCAGCAGTCAAGCGGGAGTGGGTCCGAACACCGGGGAGCTGTTTTTT; cdr3_aa: CASSQAGVGPNTGELFF
v_call: TRBV5-4; d_call: TRBD1; clone_size: -; j_call: TRBJ2-2; cdr3_length: 18; cdr3_nt: TGTGCCAGCAGCCGACCTAGACAGGGGCTGATTAGCACCGGGGAGCTGTTTTTT; cdr3_aa: CASSRPRQGLISTGELFF
v_call: TRBV5-4; d_call: TRBD2; clone_size: -; j_call: TRBJ2-1; cdr3_length: 15; cdr3_nt: TGTGCCAGCAGCCTGAGGACTAGCGGGAGCAATGAGCAGTTCTTC; cdr3_aa: CASSLRTSGSNEQFF
v_call: TRBV6-4; d_call: -; clone_size: -; j_call: TRBJ2-1; cdr3_length: 18; cdr3_nt: TGTGCCAGCAGTGATGCCCCCGGGACTCCGGGAGAGGGGGGTGAGCAGTTCTTC; cdr3_aa: CASSDAPGTPGEGGEQFF
v_call: TRBV19; d_call: -; clone_size: few; j_call: TRBJ1-5; cdr3_length: 12; cdr3_nt: TGTGCCAGTAGTCCCCAGTCCGGGCCCCAGCATTTT; cdr3_aa: CASSPQSGPQHF
v_call: TRBV9; d_call: -; clone_size: few; j_call: TRBJ2-3; cdr3_length: 15; cdr3_nt: TGTGCCAGCAGCGTCTTTGGGGGCGCCTCAGATACGCAGTATTTT; cdr3_aa: CASSVFGGASDTQYF
v_call: TRBV9; d_call: -; clone_size: -; j_call: TRBJ1-1; cdr3_length: 15; cdr3_nt: TGTGCCAGCAGCGTAGAGGTGGGTGGTGTCACTGAAGCTTTCTTT; cdr3_aa: CASSVEVGGVTEAFF
v_call: TRBV10-3; d_call: -; clone_size: -; j_call: TRBJ1-1; cdr3_length: 18; cdr3_nt: TGTGCCATCAGTGATTACAATCTGACAGATCTGGTGTTCACTGAAGCTTTCTTT; cdr3_aa: CAISDYNLTDLVFTEAFF
v_call: TRBV27; d_call: TRBD2; clone_size: -; j_call: TRBJ2-3; cdr3_length: 15; cdr3_nt: TGTGCCAGCAGTAGCGGGGAACTAACCACAGATACGCAGTATTTT; cdr3_aa: CASSSGELTTDTQYF
v_call: TRBV28; d_call: TRBD2; clone_size: -; j_call: TRBJ2-1; cdr3_length: 16; cdr3_nt: TGTGCCAGCAGCTACCTAGCGGGCCCCTCCTACAATGAGCAGTTCTTC; cdr3_aa: CASSYLAGPSYNEQFF
v_call: TRBV19; d_call: -; clone_size: -; j_call: TRBJ2-1; cdr3_length: 15; cdr3_nt: TGTGCCAGTAGTCCCCGAGGTCGAGCTGGCCATGAGCAGTTCTTC; cdr3_aa: CASSPRGRAGHEQFF
v_call: TRBV11-2; d_call: -; clone_size: -; j_call: TRBJ1-2; cdr3_length: 12; cdr3_nt: TGTGCCAGCAGCAATAGCAGGGTTGGCTACACCTTC; cdr3_aa: CASSNSRVGYTF
v_call: TRBV29-1; d_call: -; clone_size: -; j_call: TRBJ2-2; cdr3_length: 11; cdr3_nt: TGCAGCGTTCTAGAAACCGGGGAGCTGTTTTTT; cdr3_aa: CSVLETGELFF
v_call: TRBV29-1; d_call: TRBD2; clone_size: -; j_call: TRBJ2-7; cdr3_length: 16; cdr3_nt: TGCAGCGTTGAAGACGGGACTAGCGGTCACACCTACGAGCAGTACTTC; cdr3_aa: CSVEDGTSGHTYEQYF
v_call: TRBV13; d_call: -; clone_size: once; j_call: TRBJ2-1; cdr3_length: 13; cdr3_nt: TGTGCCAGCAGCATTCAGGGGGGAGATGAGCAGTTCTTC; cdr3_aa: CASSIQGGDEQFF
v_call: TRBV5-5; d_call: TRBD2; clone_size: few; j_call: TRBJ2-1; cdr3_length: 16; cdr3_nt: TGTGCCAGCAGCTTGGGGACTAGCGGGAGTCTGAATGAGCAGTTCTTC; cdr3_aa: CASSLGTSGSLNEQFF
v_call: TRBV9; d_call: TRBD2; clone_size: -; j_call: TRBJ2-3; cdr3_length: 17; cdr3_nt: TGTGCCAGCAGCGTATCTGGTCCGGGAGGTGGGACAGATACGCAGTATTTT; cdr3_aa: CASSVSGPGGGTDTQYF
v_call: TRBV15; d_call: TRBD1; clone_size: -; j_call: TRBJ2-7; cdr3_length: 15; cdr3_nt: TGTGCCACCAGCAGAGATGTAGGGACAGCCTACGAGCAGTACTTC; cdr3_aa: CATSRDVGTAYEQYF
v_call: TRBV7-8; d_call: -; clone_size: -; j_call: TRBJ2-5; cdr3_length: 14; cdr3_nt: TGTGCCAGCAGCTCGACAGGTTTAGGGGAGACCCAGTACTTC; cdr3_aa: CASSSTGLGETQYF